The 11 T cell receptor beta chains below all came from one sample that was sequenced in a study of T cells in Graves' hyperthyroidism and ophthalmopathy. RNA transcripts served as the template for amplifying TCR beta CDR3 regions. The TCR CDR3 first-round RT-PCR relied on the HTBI primer set. TCRdb ran MiXCR on the multiplex PCR reads and lists one entry per CDR3 protein. This table holds roughly 720,000 distinct CDR3 sequences, 17% found once. The sample comprised blood. Receptor source: a man aged 45-60 years with Graves' hyperthyroidism.

At least ten counts were recorded for this clonotype. The chain recombines TRBV20-1 with TRBJ1-1; maybe TRBD1 (6 bases). Germline V gene lookup returns CDR1 DFQATT and CDR2 SNEGSKA (reference sequence). The CDR3 runs 16 residues. V lost 1 base to trimming and J lost 1 base, with 16 bases between them. CDR3 nucleotides: TGCAGTGCTAGAGCACAAAAGGACAGCCAGAACACTGAAGCTTTCTTT. Translating gives CSARAQKDSQNTEAFF.

The rearrangement joins TRBV5-1 to TRBJ2-1, with TRBD1 identical over 9 bases. CDR3 length: 14 residues. Unmatched junction bases numbered 11, after V lost 4 bases and J lost 12 bases. Looked up from germline, CDR1 is SGHRS and CDR2 is YFSETQ. CDR3 DNA: TGCGCCAGCAGCCCTAGACAGGGGGATGGTGGGCAGTTCTTC. Protein: CASSPRQGDGGQFF.

This clonotype was seen ten or more times. The chain links TRBV10-3 to TRBJ2-2; D gene unclear. Trimming left V 9 bases short and J 3 bases short, with 14 bases between. This CDR3 contains 14 residues. Germline CDR1 ENHRY, CDR2 SYGVKD. Written as DNA, the CDR3 is TGTGCCATATGTTCCAGGCTGGACACCGGGGAGCTGTTTTTT. Its translation: CAICSRLDTGELFF.

The chain employs TRBV10-3 and TRBJ2-3; unclear D gene. V lost 10 bases and J 1 base, leaving 9 bases between the germline ends. Germline values: CDR1 ENHRY, CDR2 SYGVKD. The CDR3 spans 12 residues. This CDR3 is CATQVGTDTQYF. Here the CDR3 DNA reads TGTGCCACCCAGGTGGGCACAGATACGCAGTATTTT.

The table lists this clonotype with many counts. The V call is TRBV28, the J call TRBJ2-1; tentative D call: TRBD1 (6 bases). Germline CDR1 MDHEN, CDR2 SYDVKM. The CDR3 is made up of 13 amino acids. The V and J ends lost 0 bases and 6 bases respectively, with 6 bases between them. DNA for the CDR3: TGTGCCAGCAGTTTATGGGACAGCAATGAGCAGTTCTTC. Amino acids: CASSLWDSNEQFF. Using reference TRBV28 and TRBJ2-1 for the parts outside the CDR3, the full variable domain is DVKVTQSSRYLVKRTGEKVFLECVQDMDHENMFWYRQDPGLGLRLIYFSYDVKMKEKGDIPEGYSVSREKKERFSLILESASTNQTSMYLCASSLWDSNEQFFGPGTRLTVL.

As to this clonotype: One end of the junction is discordant with germline, which a read error may explain. J is TRBJ2-7 and V is TRBV3-1, with no clear D. Germline V lookup: CDR1 LGHDT, CDR2 YNNKEL (reference sequence). This CDR3 has 13 amino acids. The CDR3 nucleotides read TGTGCCAGCAGGCAAGATAGGGAAGGCAAGCAGTACTTC. It yields the protein CASRQDREGKQYF.

This clonotype was picked up many times. The rearrangement links TRBV28 to TRBJ2-4, with TRBD2 identical over 7 bases. The CDR3 sequence is 17 residues long. In germline, CDR1 is MDHEN, CDR2 SYDVKM. The junction had 12 bases not matched to a gene; V was cut back by 5 bases and J by 2 bases. The CDR3 here is CASSRPFSSGSKNIQYF. CDR3 nucleotide sequence: TGTGCCAGCAGTCGGCCGTTCTCTAGCGGTTCCAAAAACATTCAGTACTTC.

Remarks on this clonotype: A read error is possible here, since a much larger clone lies one base away. Without the conserved terminal phenylalanine or tryptophan, this CDR3 likely stems from a read error. V usage is TRBV11-2 and J usage is TRBJ1-1; D is unclear. The ends were cut back, 5 bases at V and 6 bases at J, with 16 bases in the middle. The V gene's germline CDR1 is SGHAT and CDR2 FQNNGV. CDR3 length: 14 residues. The CDR3 DNA reads TGTGCCAGCAGCGCCCATTTCAAACGCGCTGAAGCTTTCCTT. Its translation is CASSAHFKRAEAFL.

To note about this clonotype: A read error may produce the germline difference seen at one junction end. The chain recombines TRBV7-9 with TRBJ1-5; D not resolved. This CDR3 spans 15 amino acids. CDR1 and CDR2 from the germline V gene are SEHNR and FQNEAQ (reference sequence). The CDR3 is CASSQESRGSQPQHF. The CDR3 nucleotides are TGCGCCAGCAGCCAAGAAAGTCGAGGGAGTCAGCCCCAGCATTTT. The whole variable domain, filled in from reference TRBV7-9 and TRBJ1-5, reads DTGVSQNPRHKITKRGQNVTFRCDPISEHNRLYWYRQTLGQGPEFLTYFQNEAQLEKSRLLSDRFSAERPKGSFSTLEIQRTEQGDSAMYLCASSQESRGSQPQHFGDGTRLSIL.

The sample holds a few counts of this clonotype. The genes are TRBV5-1 and TRBJ2-1; TRBD1 or TRBD2 may be the D gene (5 bases each). This CDR3 comprises 15 residues. In germline, CDR1 is SGHRS, CDR2 YFSETQ. The V end was cut by 3 bases, the J end by 3 bases, with 13 bases between. The CDR3 bases are TGCGCCAGCAGCTCACGAGGGGTAGGCTACAATGAGCAGTTCTTC. Its translation: CASSSRGVGYNEQFF. Using reference TRBV5-1 and TRBJ2-1 for the parts outside the CDR3, the full variable domain is KAGVTQTPRYLIKTRGQQVTLSCSPISGHRSVSWYQQTPGQGLQFLFEYFSETQRNKGNFPGRFSGRQFSNSRSEMNVSTLELGDSALYLCASSSRGVGYNEQFFGPGTRLTVL.

This clonotype was counted at least ten times. The chain couples TRBV28 to TRBJ2-5, with D tentatively TRBD1 (6 bases). Germline V gene sequence: CDR1 MDHEN, CDR2 SYDVKM. There are 16 residues in the CDR3. V shed 4 bases and J shed 0 bases, with 15 bases lying between them. Here the CDR3 DNA reads TGTGCCAGCAGTTCAGAGGTGGCAGGGGACCAAGAGACCCAGTACTTC. Protein sequence: CASSSEVAGDQETQYF.